This T cell receptor beta chain emerged from a study of T cells and Merkel cell carcinoma outcomes. Study-wide findings and caveats: Merkel cell carcinoma outcomes were reportedly predicted by repertoire and T-cell density.

To note about this clone: Its specificity is not known.

Germline lookup yields CDR1 SGHAT and CDR2 FQNNGV. CDR3 length: 16 amino acids. With V trimmed by 5 bases and J by 4 bases, 9 bases remained unmatched. Method: immunoSEQ multiplex PCR; TCRdb's copy keeps in-frame clones and lacks some. The sample includes fewer than 25,000 clones, over 75% seen only once; the top ten take about 3.1%. This chain links TRBV11-2 with TRBJ1-4, with 8 bases lining up with TRBD1. This TCR came from a human donor with Merkel cell carcinoma. Sample: tumor tissue from Merkel cell carcinoma. CDR3 coding DNA: TGTGCCAGCAGCGAGGGATTGACAGGGGTTAATGAAAAACTGTTTTTT. Amino acid sequence: CASSEGLTGVNEKLFF. The complete variable domain, with remaining parts taken from reference TRBV11-2 and TRBJ1-4, reads EAGVAQSPRYKIIEKRQSVAFWCNPISGHATLYWYQQILGQGPKLLIQFQNNGVVDDSQLPKDRFSAERLKGVDSTLKIQPAKLEDSAVYLCASSEGLTGVNEKLFFGSGTQLSVL.